A single sample gave rise to the 5 T cell receptor beta chains below, sequenced in a study of molecular identifiers for immune sequencing clone quantification. From the PCR reads, TCRdb called clonotypes with MiXCR, one entry per CDR3 protein. The repertoire holds approximately 20,000 distinct CDR3 sequences, with 20% to 25% as singletons. Sequenced material: naive CD8+ T cells from blood, with Jurkat cell RNA spiked in. Sample subset: FACS-sorted CD8+CD4-CCR7+CD45RA+ naive T cells. The receptors originated from a human donor in good health. Some libraries in this study had Jurkat cell RNA spiked in.

In this sample, this clonotype turned up many times. The chain links TRBV3-1 to TRBJ2-2, with D possibly matching TRBD1 (5 bases). Germline CDR1 and CDR2: LGHDT and YNNKEL (reference sequence). Trimming removed 1 base at V and 7 bases at J, with 13 bases between. The CDR3 spans 15 residues. CDR3 residues: CASSQGLRADGELFF. DNA for the CDR3: TGTGCCAGCAGCCAAGGTCTCAGGGCAGACGGGGAGCTGTTTTTT.

J is TRBJ2-3 and V is TRBV7-6, with a weak D call TRBD2 (6 bases). This CDR3 has 16 residues. V was clipped by 0 bases and J by 3 bases, with 13 bases between them. The germline gives CDR1 SGHVS, CDR2 FNYEAQ. CDR3 residues: CASSLAMGTSTDTQYF. CDR3 coding DNA: TGTGCCAGCAGCTTAGCGATGGGGACTTCTACAGATACGCAGTATTTT.

This chain joins TRBV11-2 and TRBJ2-1, with 11 nucleotides matching TRBD1. Germline V gives CDR1 SGHAT, CDR2 FQNNGV. The trim removed 6 bases at V and 8 bases at J, leaving 0 bases unmatched. The CDR3 extends over 12 amino acids. The CDR3 reads CASRGQGDEQFF. The DNA of the CDR3 is TGTGCCAGCAGGGGACAGGGGGATGAGCAGTTCTTC.

At least ten counts were recorded for this clonotype. The rearrangement uses TRBV2 and TRBJ2-7, with D unresolved. Germline V gene lookup returns CDR1 SNHLY and CDR2 FYNNEI. This CDR3 region has 13 residues. V was pared by 6 bases and J by 3 bases, with 12 bases between. The CDR3 sequence: CASRPHPNYEQYF. The CDR3 nucleotides are TGTGCCAGCAGACCCCACCCGAACTACGAGCAGTACTTC.

In its sample, this clonotype was seen many times. The V gene is TRBV29-1, the J gene TRBJ1-2, with a weak D call TRBD1 (5 bases). In germline, CDR1 is SQVTM, CDR2 ANQGSEA. This CDR3 spans 13 amino acids. V lost 8 bases and J 4 bases, leaving 17 bases between the germline ends. CDR3 in DNA: TGCAGCACTTGGGGTGGGGCTCCCTATGGCTACACCTTC. Translation gives CSTWGGAPYGYTF.